What follows describes a single T cell receptor (beta chain). Antigen unknown. This CDR3 spans 12 amino acids. Trimming cost V 4 bases and J 8 bases, with 8 bases left between them. The V gene's germline CDR1 is SGHNT and CDR2 YENEEA. The sample is drawn from a study of shared clonotypes between healthy human individuals. Study in general: Each donor's CD4 naive and CD4 memory cells filled three plates apiece, CD8 naive two, and CD8 memory one.

The method was immunoSEQ multiplex PCR; TCRdb's version includes in-frame clones alone and lacks a portion of them. The sample has roughly 2.5 million clones; approximately 90% are singletons. General study points: It was anticipated that sequencing depth would influence how many clonotypes donors shared. Estimated richness values were generally larger in naive subsets than in memory subsets. Some naive CD4 clonotypes, roughly 4.7%, turned up in common across a handful of donors.

The sequence was collected from a man younger than 30 in good health. J is TRBJ2-2 and V is TRBV11-3, with D perhaps TRBD2 (6 bases). The sample taken for sequencing was naive CD4+ T cells sorted from blood. Noted subset: CD45RA+ positively selected. CDR3 sequence (DNA): TGTGCCAGCAGCTCCCTAGCGGGGGAGCTGTTTTTT. It specifies CASSSLAGELFF.